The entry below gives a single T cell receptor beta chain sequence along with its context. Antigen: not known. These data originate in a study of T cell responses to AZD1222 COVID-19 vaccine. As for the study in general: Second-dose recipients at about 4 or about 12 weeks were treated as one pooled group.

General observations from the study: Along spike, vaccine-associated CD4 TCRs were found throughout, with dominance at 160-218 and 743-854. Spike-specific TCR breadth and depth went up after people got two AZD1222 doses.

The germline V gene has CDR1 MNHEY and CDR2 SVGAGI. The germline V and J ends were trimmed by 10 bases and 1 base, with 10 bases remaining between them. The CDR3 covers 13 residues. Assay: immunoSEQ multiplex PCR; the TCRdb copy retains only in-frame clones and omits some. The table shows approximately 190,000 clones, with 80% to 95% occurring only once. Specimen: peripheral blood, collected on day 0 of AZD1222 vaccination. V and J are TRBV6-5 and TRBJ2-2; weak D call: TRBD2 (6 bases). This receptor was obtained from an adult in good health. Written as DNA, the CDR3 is TGTGCCACCGTGCGGGGGAACACCGGGGAGCTGTTTTTT. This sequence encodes CATVRGNTGELFF.